This T cell receptor beta chain emerged from a study of T cell responses to AZD1222 COVID-19 vaccine. Generated by immunoSEQ multiplex PCR, the TCRdb table keeps only in-frame clones and is missing some. The profile shows under 75,000 clones, approximately 84% of them singletons. Study conclusions and caveats: White British people made up most donors, females outnumbered males, and clonal diversity was possibly underestimated.

A word on this clone: The antigen is unknown.

This TCR was sampled from an adult in good health. Sequencing was performed on peripheral blood, taken on day 0 of AZD1222 vaccination.

In DNA form, the CDR3 reads TGCAGCGTTGAGTTAGGGGTTAGCCCCTACGAGCAGTACTTC. This codes for CSVELGVSPYEQYF. V and J are TRBV29-1 and TRBJ2-7, with D possibly TRBD1 on 5 matching bases. Germline CDR1 is SQVTM and CDR2 is ANQGSEA. Trimming stripped 3 bases from V and 2 bases from J, with 14 bases between. The CDR3 covers 14 residues.